The present T cell receptor beta chain was sequenced within a study of control samples from healthy donors and cancer patients. Profiling relied on immunoSEQ multiplex PCR, and the TCRdb table lists in-frame clones only, not all of them. The repertoire holds over 100,000 clones, with 92% as singletons. V was trimmed by 1 base and J by 6 bases, leaving 7 bases between them. Per the germline V gene, CDR1 is LGHDT and CDR2 is YNNKEL (reference sequence). This CDR3 has 13 amino acids. The sample was blood. The source is a woman between 18 and 29 years old in good health. This rearrangement joins TRBV3-1 (or the pseudogene TRBV3-2) to TRBJ1-5; D remains unclear. Written as DNA, the CDR3 is TGTGCCAGCAGCCAAGGGGCGGGTCAGCCCCAGCATTTT. Its protein product is CASSQGAGQPQHF.